The next 10 T cell receptor beta chains were all read from a single sample in a study of T cell responses to AZD1222 COVID-19 vaccine. The method was immunoSEQ multiplex PCR; TCRdb's version includes in-frame clones alone and lacks a portion of them. This table holds 150,000 to 200,000 clones, 75% to 90% found once. Material: peripheral blood, obtained 28 days after the second dose of the MenACWY control vaccine. These TCRs come from an adult who received the MenACWY meningococcal vaccine as a control.

The chain uses TRBV29-1 and TRBJ1-2; 11 bases are a match to TRBD1. The CDR3 is made up of 16 amino acids. Germline CDR1 and CDR2: SQVTM and ANQGSEA. V dropped 6 bases and J dropped 2; count of bases not matched to a gene: 11. CDR3 nucleotides: TGCAGCGTCGGACCCGGGACAGGGGGAACCAACTATGGCTACACCTTC. Translated, it gives CSVGPGTGGTNYGYTF.

The chain carries TRBV19 and TRBJ1-5; no clear D gene. V lost 6 bases and J 7 bases, leaving 10 bases between the germline ends. The germline CDR1 and CDR2 sequences are LNHDA and SQIVND (reference sequence). The CDR3 length is 12 residues. The CDR3 coding sequence is TGTGCCAGTAGGGACCATGGGCAGCCCCAGCATTTT. Translated: CASRDHGQPQHF. Based on the CDR3 plus reference TRBV19 and TRBJ1-5, the full variable domain is DGGITQSPKYLFRKEGQNVTLSCEQNLNHDAMYWYRQDPGQGLRLIYYSQIVNDFQKGDIAEGYSVSREKKESFPLTVTSAQKNPTAFYLCASRDHGQPQHFGDGTRLSIL.

The rearrangement links TRBV19 to TRBJ2-7; either TRBD1 or TRBD2 may supply D (6 bases each). Deletions cut 10 bases from V and 2 bases from J, with 15 bases between. The CDR3 is 13 amino acids. CDR1 is LNHDA and CDR2 is SQIVND in the germline V gene (reference sequence). CDR3 residues: CATSQGTPYEQYF. For the CDR3, the DNA is TGTGCCACTTCCCAGGGGACTCCCTACGAGCAGTACTTC. The variable domain in full, completed from reference TRBV19 and TRBJ2-7, reads DGGITQSPKYLFRKEGQNVTLSCEQNLNHDAMYWYRQDPGQGLRLIYYSQIVNDFQKGDIAEGYSVSREKKESFPLTVTSAQKNPTAFYLCATSQGTPYEQYFGPGTRLTVT.

The table lists this clone with a count of one. The DNA of the CDR3 is TGTGCCAGCAGCTCAAGCCAGGGAAGCAATCAGCCCCAGCATTTT. This sequence encodes CASSSSQGSNQPQHF. The J gene is TRBJ1-5, the V gene TRBV7-9, with TRBD1 as a possible D gene (5 bases). The CDR3 runs to 15 residues. Trimming took 4 bases from V and 1 from J, leaving 11 bases between them. Germline V lookup: CDR1 SEHNR, CDR2 FQNEAQ (reference sequence).

The genes are TRBV11-2 and TRBJ2-1, with D perhaps matching TRBD2 (6 bases). Germline CDR1 and CDR2: SGHAT and FQNNGV. CDR3 length equals 15 residues. V was pared by 0 bases and J by 2 bases, with 8 bases between. CDR3 coding DNA: TGTGCCAGCAGCTTAGAATCTAGCGCCTACAATGAGCAGTTCTTC. It is translated as CASSLESSAYNEQFF.

The chain employs TRBV6-5 and TRBJ2-3; TRBD1 agrees at 9 bases. The germline gives CDR1 MNHEY, CDR2 SVGAGI. V shed 5 bases, J shed 2 bases, and the junction held 5 bases outside the gene matches. This CDR3 comprises 15 residues. The CDR3 loop reads CASSRGTGSTDTQYF. In DNA form, the CDR3 reads TGTGCCAGCAGTCGAGGGACAGGGTCCACAGATACGCAGTATTTT.

The rearrangement links TRBV19 to TRBJ1-1; D unresolved. The CDR3 extends over 13 amino acids. Trimming pared 5 bases from V and 1 base from J, leaving 8 bases between. Germline assignment: CDR1 LNHDA and CDR2 SQIVND (reference sequence). The CDR3 DNA reads TGTGCCAGTAGTTTGGCGGGGAACACTGAAGCTTTCTTT. Its protein is CASSLAGNTEAFF.

V usage is TRBV15 and J usage is TRBJ2-1; the D gene is possibly TRBD1 (5 bases). From germline, CDR1 is LNHNV and CDR2 YYDKDF (reference sequence). V was trimmed by 0 bases and J by 0 bases, leaving 15 bases between them. This CDR3 has 18 residues. This chain's CDR3 is CATSRDDRRYSSYNEQFF. CDR3 in DNA: TGTGCCACCAGCAGAGACGACAGAAGATATAGCTCCTACAATGAGCAGTTCTTC.

CDR3 protein: CAISEKQGDGYTF. Here the CDR3 DNA reads TGTGCCATCAGTGAAAAACAGGGGGATGGCTACACCTTC. This chain joins TRBV10-3 and TRBJ1-2; 8 bases align to TRBD1. The CDR3 is 13 residues long. Per germline, CDR1 ENHRY and CDR2 SYGVKD. The junction had 3 bases not matched to a gene; V was cut back by 3 bases and J by 6 bases.

The chain recombines TRBV19 with TRBJ1-2; perhaps TRBD1 as D (5 bases). V was pared by 9 bases and J by 6 bases, with 20 bases between. This CDR3 is built from 14 residues. The germline V gene encodes CDR1 LNHDA and CDR2 SQIVND (reference sequence). DNA of the CDR3: TGTGCCAGCGAGACTGGGACGGTACCTGATGGCTACACCTTC. It yields the protein CASETGTVPDGYTF.